This TCR beta chain was retrieved from a study of blood T cell repertoires in COVID-19. Study information: The United States, Italy and Spain supplied acute and convalescent COVID-19 samples. In each case, the material was cDNA or gDNA derived from T cells, B-cell-depleted T cells, or PBMCs.

This clone was seen more than once but under ten times. Per the study methods: Cell counts per sample came from amplifying reference gene primers. Clones were sequenced by immunoSEQ multiplex PCR, and TCRdb holds only the in-frame ones, with some missing. Clone size and the V and J calls come from that table; the DNA yielded D and trimming. The sample lists 100,000 or so clones, more than 85% seen once, with about 3% in the top ten. CDR1 and CDR2 from the germline V gene are MNHNY and SVGAGI (reference sequence). This CDR3 region has 13 residues. The V gene end was trimmed by 7 bases and the J gene end by 5 bases; junction bases not matched to a gene: 7.

This TCR was sampled from a man in his fifties or sixties with active or convalescent COVID-19. This sequence joins TRBV6-6 and TRBJ2-7, with TRBD1 matching over 8 bases. Sample: peripheral blood. The chain's CDR3 is CASTGQGINEQYF. The CDR3 nucleotides read TGTGCCAGCACAGGACAGGGTATCAACGAGCAGTACTTC.